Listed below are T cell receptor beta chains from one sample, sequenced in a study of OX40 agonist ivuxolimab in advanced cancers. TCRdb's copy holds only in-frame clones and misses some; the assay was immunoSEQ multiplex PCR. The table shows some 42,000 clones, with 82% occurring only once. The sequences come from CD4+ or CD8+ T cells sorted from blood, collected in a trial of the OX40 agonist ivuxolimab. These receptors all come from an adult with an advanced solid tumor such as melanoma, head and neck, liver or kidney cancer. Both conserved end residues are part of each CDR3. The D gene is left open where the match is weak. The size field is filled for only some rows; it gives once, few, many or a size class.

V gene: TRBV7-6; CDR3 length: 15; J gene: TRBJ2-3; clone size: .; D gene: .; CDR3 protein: CASSLVVSGTDTQYF; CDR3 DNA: TGTGCCAGCAGCTTAGTAGTGTCAGGCACAGATACGCAGTATTTT
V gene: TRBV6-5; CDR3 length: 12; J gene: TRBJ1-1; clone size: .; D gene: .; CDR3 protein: CASSYWGTEAFF; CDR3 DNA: TGTGCCAGCAGTTATTGGGGGACTGAAGCTTTCTTT
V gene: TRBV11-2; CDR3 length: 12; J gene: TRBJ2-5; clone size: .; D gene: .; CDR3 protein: CASSNGRETQYF; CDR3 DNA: TGTGCCAGCAGCAATGGGAGGGAGACCCAGTACTTC
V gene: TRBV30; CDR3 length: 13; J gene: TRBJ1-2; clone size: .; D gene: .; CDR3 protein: CAWTGIGDYGYTF; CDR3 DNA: TGTGCCTGGACCGGGATAGGTGACTATGGCTACACCTTC
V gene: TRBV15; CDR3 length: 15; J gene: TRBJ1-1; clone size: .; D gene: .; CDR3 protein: CATSRDRRGLTEAFF; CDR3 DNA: TGTGCCACCAGCAGAGATAGAAGGGGACTCACTGAAGCTTTCTTT
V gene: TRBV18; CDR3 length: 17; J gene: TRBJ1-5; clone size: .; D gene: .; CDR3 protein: CASSAIPGQAPDQPQHF; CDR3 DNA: TGTGCCAGCTCAGCGATTCCGGGACAAGCCCCTGATCAGCCCCAGCATTTT
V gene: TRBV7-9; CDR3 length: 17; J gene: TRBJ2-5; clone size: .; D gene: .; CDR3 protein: CASSLEEVLLGTETQYF; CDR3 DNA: TGTGCCAGCAGCTTAGAGGAGGTTCTTTTAGGTACGGAGACCCAGTACTTC
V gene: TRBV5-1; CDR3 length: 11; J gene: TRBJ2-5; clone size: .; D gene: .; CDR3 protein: CASSREETQYF; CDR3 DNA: TGCGCCAGCAGCCGGGAAGAGACCCAGTACTTC
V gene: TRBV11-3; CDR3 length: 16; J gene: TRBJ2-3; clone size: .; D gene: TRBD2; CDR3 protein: CASSYRRSGRPDTQYF; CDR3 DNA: TGTGCCAGCAGCTATCGAAGGTCCGGGAGGCCAGATACGCAGTATTTT
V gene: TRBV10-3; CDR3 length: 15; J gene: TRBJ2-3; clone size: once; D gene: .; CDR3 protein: CAISELQGFTDTQYF; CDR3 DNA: TGTGCCATCAGTGAGCTCCAGGGGTTCACAGATACGCAGTATTTT
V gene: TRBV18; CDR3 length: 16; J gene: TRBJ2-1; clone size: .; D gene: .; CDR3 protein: CASSPREGRVYNEQFF; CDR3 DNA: TGTGCCAGCTCACCCCGCGAAGGACGGGTATACAATGAGCAGTTCTTC
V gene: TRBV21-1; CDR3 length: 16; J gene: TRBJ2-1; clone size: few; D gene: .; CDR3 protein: CASRSWLRLFYNEQFF; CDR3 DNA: TGTGCCAGCAGGTCCTGGCTCCGTTTATTCTACAATGAGCAGTTCTTC
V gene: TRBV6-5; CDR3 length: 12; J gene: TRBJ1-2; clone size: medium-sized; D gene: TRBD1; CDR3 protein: CASRTTGNGYTF; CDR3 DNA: TGTGCCAGCAGGACGACAGGGAATGGCTACACCTTC
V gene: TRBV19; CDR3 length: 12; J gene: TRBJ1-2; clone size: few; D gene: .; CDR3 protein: CASIPPSGGYTF; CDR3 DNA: TGTGCCAGTATACCCCCCTCCGGAGGCTACACCTTC
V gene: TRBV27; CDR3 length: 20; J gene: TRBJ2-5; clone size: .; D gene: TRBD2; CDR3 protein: CASSLSAPTFAGGPWETQYF; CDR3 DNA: TGTGCCAGCAGTTTATCCGCCCCTACGTTCGCGGGAGGGCCTTGGGAGACCCAGTACTTC
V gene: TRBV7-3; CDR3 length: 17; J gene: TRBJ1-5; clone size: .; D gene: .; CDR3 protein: CASSLAGVVCTDQPQHF; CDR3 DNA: TGTGCCAGCAGCTTGGCGGGTGTAGTCTGTACAGATCAGCCCCAGCATTTT
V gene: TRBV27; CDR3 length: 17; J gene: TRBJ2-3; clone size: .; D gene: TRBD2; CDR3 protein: CASSVLAGGASTDTQYF; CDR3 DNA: TGTGCCAGCAGCGTCCTAGCGGGGGGTGCTAGCACAGATACGCAGTATTTT
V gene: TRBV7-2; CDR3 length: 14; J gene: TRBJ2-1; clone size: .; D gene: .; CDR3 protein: CASSLYGEYNEQFF; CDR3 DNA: TGTGCCAGCAGCTTATACGGAGAATACAATGAGCAGTTCTTC
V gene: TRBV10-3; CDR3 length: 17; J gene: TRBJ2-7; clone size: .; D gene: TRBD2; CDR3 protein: CAISDVGLAGGPYEQYF; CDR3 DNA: TGTGCCATCAGTGACGTAGGACTAGCGGGAGGGCCCTACGAGCAGTACTTC
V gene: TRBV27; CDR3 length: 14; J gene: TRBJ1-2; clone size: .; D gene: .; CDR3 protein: CASSLSRTAYGYTF; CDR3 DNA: TGTGCCAGCAGTTTATCCCGGACAGCCTATGGCTACACCTTC
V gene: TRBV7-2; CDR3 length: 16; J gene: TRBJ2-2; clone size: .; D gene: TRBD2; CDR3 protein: CASSSSAGENTGELFF; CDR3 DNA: TGTGCCAGCAGCTCCTCAGCGGGAGAGAACACCGGGGAGCTGTTTTTT
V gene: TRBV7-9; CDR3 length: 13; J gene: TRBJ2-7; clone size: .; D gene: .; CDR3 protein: CASSLTSSYEQYF; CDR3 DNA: TGTGCCAGCAGCTTAACCTCATCCTACGAGCAGTACTTC
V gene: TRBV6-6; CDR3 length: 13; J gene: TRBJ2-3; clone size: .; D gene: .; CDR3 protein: CATTRRGTDTQYF; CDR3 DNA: TGTGCCACCACACGGAGGGGCACAGATACGCAGTATTTT
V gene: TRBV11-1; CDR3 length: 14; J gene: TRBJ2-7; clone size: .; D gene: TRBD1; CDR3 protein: CASSGSGQGNEQYF; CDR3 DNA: TGTGCCAGCAGCGGTTCGGGACAGGGGAACGAGCAGTACTTC
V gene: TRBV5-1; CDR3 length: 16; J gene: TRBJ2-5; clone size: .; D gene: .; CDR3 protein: CASSLAGASVQETQYF; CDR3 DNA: TGCGCCAGCAGCTTGGCAGGGGCCTCTGTCCAAGAGACCCAGTACTTC
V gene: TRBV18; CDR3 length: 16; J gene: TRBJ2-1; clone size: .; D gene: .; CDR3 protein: CASSLGPWSSYNEQFF; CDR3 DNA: TGTGCCAGCTCACTAGGACCGTGGAGCTCCTACAATGAGCAGTTCTTC
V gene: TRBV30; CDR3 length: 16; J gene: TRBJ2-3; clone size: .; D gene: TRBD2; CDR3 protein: CAWRDGGLAGGDTQYF; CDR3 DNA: TGTGCCTGGAGGGATGGGGGACTAGCGGGAGGAGATACGCAGTATTTT
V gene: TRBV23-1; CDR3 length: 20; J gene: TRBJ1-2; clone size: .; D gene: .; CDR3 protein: CASSQGRGARDPSPLIGYTF; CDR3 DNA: TGCGCCAGTAGTCAGGGGAGGGGGGCGCGTGATCCTTCCCCTCTCATTGGCTACACCTTC
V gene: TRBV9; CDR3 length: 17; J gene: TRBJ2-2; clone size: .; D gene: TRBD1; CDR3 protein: CASSVDWGTGSRGELFF; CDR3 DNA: TGTGCCAGCAGCGTAGATTGGGGGACAGGGTCCCGCGGGGAGCTGTTTTTT
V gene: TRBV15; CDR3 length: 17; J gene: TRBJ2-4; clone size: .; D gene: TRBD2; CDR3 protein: CATSSATSGRGLNIQYF; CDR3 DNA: TGTGCCACCAGCAGTGCGACTAGCGGGAGGGGTTTAAACATTCAGTACTTC
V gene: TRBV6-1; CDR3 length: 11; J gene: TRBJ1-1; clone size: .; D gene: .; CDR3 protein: CASSEVHEAFF; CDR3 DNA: TGTGCCAGCAGTGAAGTCCATGAAGCTTTCTTT
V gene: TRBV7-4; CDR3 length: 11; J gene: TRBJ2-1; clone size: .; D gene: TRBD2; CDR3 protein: CVSGAYNEQFF; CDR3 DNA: TGTGTTAGCGGGGCTTACAATGAGCAGTTCTTC
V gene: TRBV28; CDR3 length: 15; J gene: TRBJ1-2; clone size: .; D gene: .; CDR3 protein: CASSPGGGANYGYTF; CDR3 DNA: TGTGCCAGCAGCCCCGGAGGCGGCGCCAACTATGGCTACACCTTC
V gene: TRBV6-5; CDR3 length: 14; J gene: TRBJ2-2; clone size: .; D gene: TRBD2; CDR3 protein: CASRLALSPGELFF; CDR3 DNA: TGTGCCAGCAGACTAGCGTTGTCGCCCGGGGAGCTGTTTTTT
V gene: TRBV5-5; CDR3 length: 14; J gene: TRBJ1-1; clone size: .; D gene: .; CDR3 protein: CASSPRLGQSEAFF; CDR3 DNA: TGTGCCAGCAGCCCTAGACTTGGACAGTCTGAAGCTTTCTTT
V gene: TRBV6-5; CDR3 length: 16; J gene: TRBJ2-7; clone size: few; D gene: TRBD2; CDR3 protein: CASSYAVGAGGNEQYF; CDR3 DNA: TGTGCCAGCAGTTACGCCGTGGGAGCGGGGGGGAACGAGCAGTACTTC
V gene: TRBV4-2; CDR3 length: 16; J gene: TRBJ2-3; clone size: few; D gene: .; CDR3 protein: CASRTRTEYTTDTQYF; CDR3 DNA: TGTGCCAGCCGTACTAGGACAGAGTACACCACAGATACGCAGTATTTT
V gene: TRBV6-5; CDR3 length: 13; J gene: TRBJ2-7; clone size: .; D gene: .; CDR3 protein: CASSYSARSEQYF; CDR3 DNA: TGTGCCAGCAGTTACTCGGCCAGGTCCGAGCAGTACTTC
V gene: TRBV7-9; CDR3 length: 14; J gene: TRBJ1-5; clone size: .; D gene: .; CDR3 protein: CASSSGGVNQPQHF; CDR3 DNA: TGTGCCAGCAGCTCCGGAGGGGTGAATCAGCCCCAGCATTTT
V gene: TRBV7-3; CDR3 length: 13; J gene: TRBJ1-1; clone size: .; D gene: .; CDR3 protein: CASSQSGGTEAFF; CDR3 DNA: TGTGCCAGCAGTCAGAGCGGGGGCACTGAAGCTTTCTTT
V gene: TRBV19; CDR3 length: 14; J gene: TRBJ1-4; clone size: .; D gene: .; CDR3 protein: CASSPGTPNEKLFF; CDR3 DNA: TGTGCCAGTTCCCCGGGGACGCCTAATGAAAAACTGTTTTTT
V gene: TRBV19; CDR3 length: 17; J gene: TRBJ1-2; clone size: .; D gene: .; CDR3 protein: CASSSTRTGTGNYGYTF; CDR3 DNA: TGTGCCAGTAGTTCTACCCGGACCGGGACGGGAAACTATGGCTACACCTTC
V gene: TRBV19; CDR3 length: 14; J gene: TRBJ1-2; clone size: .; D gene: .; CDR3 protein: CASSIKGANYGYTF; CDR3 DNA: TGTGCCAGTAGTATCAAGGGAGCTAACTATGGCTACACCTTC
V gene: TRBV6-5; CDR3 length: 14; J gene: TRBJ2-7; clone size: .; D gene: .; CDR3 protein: CASSYSRDSYEQYF; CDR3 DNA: TGTGCCAGCAGTTACAGCCGGGACTCCTACGAGCAGTACTTC
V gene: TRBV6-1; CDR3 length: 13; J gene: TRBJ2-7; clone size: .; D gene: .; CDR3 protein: CASTMVVGSEQYF; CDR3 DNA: TGTGCCAGCACCATGGTAGTTGGTAGCGAGCAGTACTTC
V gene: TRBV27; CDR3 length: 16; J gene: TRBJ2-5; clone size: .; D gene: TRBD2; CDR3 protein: CASSTRLAGGLETQYF; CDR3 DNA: TGTGCCAGCAGTACCCGACTAGCGGGAGGATTAGAGACCCAGTACTTC
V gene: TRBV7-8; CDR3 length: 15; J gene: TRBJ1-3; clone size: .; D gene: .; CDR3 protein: CASSTDWDPGNTIYF; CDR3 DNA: TGTGCCAGCAGCACCGATTGGGACCCTGGAAACACCATATATTTT
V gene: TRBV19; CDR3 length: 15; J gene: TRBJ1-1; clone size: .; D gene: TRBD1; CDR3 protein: CASTPGGRMNTEAFF; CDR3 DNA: TGTGCCAGTACCCCAGGGGGGAGGATGAACACTGAAGCTTTCTTT
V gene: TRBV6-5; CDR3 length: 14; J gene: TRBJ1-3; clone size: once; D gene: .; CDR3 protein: CASSYRTLGNTIYF; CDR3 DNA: TGTGCCAGCAGTTATCGGACACTTGGAAACACCATATATTTT
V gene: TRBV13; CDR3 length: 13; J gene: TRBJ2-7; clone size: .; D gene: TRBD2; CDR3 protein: CASSLRGSYEQYF; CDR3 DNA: TGTGCCAGCAGCTTACGCGGGAGTTACGAGCAGTACTTC
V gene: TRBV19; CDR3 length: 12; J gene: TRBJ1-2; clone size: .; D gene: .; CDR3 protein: CASTVANYGYTF; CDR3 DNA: TGTGCCAGTACCGTAGCTAACTATGGCTACACCTTC
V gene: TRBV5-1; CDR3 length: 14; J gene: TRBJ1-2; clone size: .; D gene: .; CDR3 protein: CASRAREDNYGYTF; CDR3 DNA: TGCGCCAGCAGAGCGAGGGAGGATAACTATGGCTACACCTTC
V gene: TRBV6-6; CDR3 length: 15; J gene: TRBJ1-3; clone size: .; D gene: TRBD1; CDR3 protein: CASSYARQGANTIYF; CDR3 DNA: TGTGCCAGCAGTTACGCCAGACAGGGGGCAAACACCATATATTTT
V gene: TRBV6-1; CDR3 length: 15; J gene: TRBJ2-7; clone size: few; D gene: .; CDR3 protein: CASSEKEEGAYEQYF; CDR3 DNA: TGTGCCAGCAGTGAGAAGGAGGAGGGGGCCTACGAGCAGTACTTC
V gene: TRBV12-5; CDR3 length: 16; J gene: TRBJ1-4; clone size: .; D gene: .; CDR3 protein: CASGLVGVPTNEKLFF; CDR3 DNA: TGTGCTAGTGGTTTGGTGGGGGTACCAACTAATGAAAAACTGTTTTTT
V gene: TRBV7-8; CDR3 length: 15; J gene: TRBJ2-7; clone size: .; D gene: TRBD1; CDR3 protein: CASSLPQGARYEQYF; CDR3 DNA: TGTGCCAGCAGCTTGCCCCAGGGGGCGCGGTACGAGCAGTACTTC
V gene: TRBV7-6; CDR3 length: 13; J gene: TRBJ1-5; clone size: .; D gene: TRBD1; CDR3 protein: CASSGTEDQPQHF; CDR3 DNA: TGTGCCAGCAGTGGGACAGAGGATCAGCCCCAGCATTTT
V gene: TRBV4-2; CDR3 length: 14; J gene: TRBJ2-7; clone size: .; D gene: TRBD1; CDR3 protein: CASSQATGAYEQYF; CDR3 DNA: TGTGCCAGCAGCCAAGCTACAGGGGCCTACGAGCAGTACTTC
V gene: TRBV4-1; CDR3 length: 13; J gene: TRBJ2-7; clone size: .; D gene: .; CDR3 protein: CASSQGGTSKQYF; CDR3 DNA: TGCGCCAGCAGCCAAGGGGGAACTAGTAAGCAGTACTTC